The 18 T cell receptor beta chains below were found in one sample sequenced in a study of T cell repertoires in cytomegalovirus infection. TCRdb re-called the reads through MiXCR, storing one row per CDR3 protein. The data hold almost 500,000 distinct CDR3 sequences, with approximately 10% observed a single time. Sequenced: PBMCs. The receptors originated from a human donor in good health (CMV status not recorded). Some clones in this sample may be carry-over from other donors' samples.

This clonotype was observed at least ten times. The chain is built from TRBV4-1 and TRBJ1-1; D is undetermined. CDR3 length: 16 residues. Trimming left V 1 base short and J 0 bases short, with 12 bases between. Germline assignment: CDR1 MGHRA and CDR2 YSYEKL. CDR3 sequence (DNA): TGCGCCAGCAGCCAAGCGGTAGGTGGCATGAACACTGAAGCTTTCTTT. This translates into CASSQAVGGMNTEAFF.

There are many counts of this clonotype. This chain joins TRBV10-3 and TRBJ2-1, with D possibly being TRBD2 (6 bases). Trimming left V 8 bases short and J 16 bases short, with 18 bases between. Germline loops: CDR1 ENHRY, CDR2 SYGVKD. CDR3 size: 11 residues. The CDR3 loop is CAIRNRDLFFF. For the CDR3, the DNA is TGTGCCATCCGGAACCGGGACTTATTTTTCTTC.

This clonotype has a count of ten or more. The chain has TRBV7-2 and TRBJ2-7; no reliable D call. CDR1 and CDR2 (germline): SGHTA, FQGNSA. Trimming stripped 5 bases from V and 5 bases from J, with 10 bases between. The CDR3 has 12 amino acids. Written as DNA, the CDR3 is TGTGCCAGCAGCCTACAGCTGAACGAGCAGTACTTC. Protein sequence: CASSLQLNEQYF. Supplemented by reference TRBV7-2 and TRBJ2-7, the full variable domain reads GAGVSQSPSNKVTEKGKDVELRCDPISGHTALYWYRQSLGQGLEFLIYFQGNSAPDKSGLPSDRFSAERTGGSVSTLTIQRTQQEDSAVYLCASSLQLNEQYFGPGTRLTVT.

Turning to this clonotype: A read error may be the cause here, since a much bigger clone is one base away. This chain connects TRBV12-3 or TRBV12-4 to TRBJ1-5, with D unclear. CDR3 size: 16 residues. Deletions cut 1 base from V and 0 bases from J, with 10 bases between. Here the CDR3 DNA reads TGTGCCAGCAGTTTAGATGGGGAATATAGCAATCAGCCCCAGCATTTT. The encoded protein is CASSLDGEYSNQPQHF.

This clonotype was found many times. The genes are TRBV20-1 and TRBJ2-2, with a weak D call TRBD1 (6 bases). The CDR3 contains 17 residues. The germline V gene has CDR1 DFQATT and CDR2 SNEGSKA (reference sequence). V lost 0 bases and J lost 0, with 14 bases in between. CDR3 protein: CSARDKARGANTGELFF. DNA of the CDR3: TGCAGTGCTAGAGATAAGGCCAGGGGCGCGAACACCGGGGAGCTGTTTTTT.

This clonotype was detected ten times or more. The chain combines TRBV6-5 with TRBJ2-1, with 11 bases fitting TRBD2. Trimming at V came to 2 bases and at J to 0 bases, leaving 12 bases not matched to a gene. Germline loops: CDR1 MNHEY, CDR2 SVGAGI. This CDR3 has 20 residues. CDR3 protein: CASSYTVPGLAASSYNEQFF. CDR3 nucleotide sequence: TGTGCCAGCAGTTACACCGTCCCGGGACTAGCGGCAAGCTCCTACAATGAGCAGTTCTTC.

This clonotype was recorded at least ten times. The rearrangement links TRBV4-1 to TRBJ2-6; D is possibly TRBD1 (6 bases). Between the trimmed V and J ends, which lost 3 bases and 2 bases, there was a span of 11 bases. Germline CDR1 and CDR2: MGHRA and YSYEKL. There are 16 residues in the CDR3. CDR3 nucleotides: TGCGCCAGCAGCCAGGGGGACACGGCTGGGGCCAACGTCCTGACTTTC. Translation: CASSQGDTAGANVLTF.

This clonotype was seen repeatedly, ten times or more. The chain recombines TRBV7-8 with TRBJ2-1; 12 nucleotides line up with TRBD2. CDR1 is SGHVS and CDR2 is FQNEAQ in the germline V gene. Trimming took 5 bases from V and 0 from J; bases not matched to a gene: 2. This CDR3 region has 16 residues. CDR3 region: CASSMTSGSSYNEQFF. The CDR3 nucleotides are TGTGCCAGCAGCATGACTAGCGGGAGCTCCTACAATGAGCAGTTCTTC.

This clonotype was seen at least ten times. V and J are TRBV7-3 and TRBJ1-6, with D tentatively TRBD1 (6 bases). The CDR3 length is 15 residues. CDR1 SGHTA and CDR2 FQGTGA come from the germline V gene. V was cut by 5 bases and J by 6 bases, with 14 bases left in between. CDR3 bases: TGTGCCAGCAGCCTAGGGGGAGTTTTTAATTCACCCCTCCACTTT. Translated, it gives CASSLGGVFNSPLHF.

This clonotype has at least ten counts. This CDR3 is CASSPGLRDTQYF. Here the CDR3 DNA reads TGTGCCAGCAGCCCGGGACTAAGAGATACGCAGTATTTT. V is TRBV7-2 and J is TRBJ2-3; TRBD2 agrees at 7 bases. With 5 bases clipped from V and 5 bases from J, the junction kept 4 bases outside the gene matches. This CDR3 has 13 amino acids. CDR1 and CDR2 (germline): SGHTA, FQGNSA.

This clonotype showed up just a few times. V and J are TRBV3-1 and TRBJ2-7; D possibly corresponds to TRBD1 (5 bases). The CDR3 is made up of 14 amino acids. From germline, CDR1 is LGHDT and CDR2 YNNKEL (reference sequence). Trimming took off 0 bases at V and 3 bases at J, with 9 bases between the two ends. CDR3 protein: CASSQDPGFYEQYF. DNA of the CDR3: TGTGCCAGCAGCCAAGATCCAGGGTTCTACGAGCAGTACTTC.

Many counts were recorded for this clonotype. This chain links TRBV7-6 with TRBJ1-1; TRBD1 matches at 7 bases. Germline values: CDR1 SGHVS, CDR2 FNYEAQ. This CDR3 is built from 13 residues. V dropped 0 bases and J dropped 6; count of bases not matched to a gene: 1. The CDR3 DNA is TGTGCCAGCAGCTTAGCACAGGGGTCTGAAGCTTTCTTT. This sequence encodes CASSLAQGSEAFF.

This clonotype has at least ten counts. This chain connects TRBV7-3 to TRBJ2-3; possibly TRBD1 or TRBD2 for D (5 bases each). The ends were cut back, 2 bases at V and 0 bases at J, with 15 bases in the middle. Germline V gene sequence: CDR1 SGHTA, CDR2 FQGTGA. The CDR3 is 17 residues long. The CDR3 sequence: CASSLGGPPGSTDTQYF. In nucleotides, the CDR3 is TGTGCCAGCAGCTTAGGAGGACCCCCAGGGAGCACAGATACGCAGTATTTT.

This clonotype was recorded at least ten times. The chain is built from TRBV6-1 and TRBJ2-7; 11 bases are shared with TRBD2. The CDR3 spans 15 residues. After removal of 7 bases from V and 4 bases from J, the junction contained 9 bases not matched to a gene. Germline V gene sequence: CDR1 MNHNS, CDR2 SASEGT. The CDR3 DNA is TGTGCCAGCACACTAGCGGGGGCCGAAATATACGAGCAGTACTTC. Protein: CASTLAGAEIYEQYF.

This clonotype was counted a few times. The chain joins TRBV29-1 to TRBJ2-5; 7 bases are shared with TRBD2. This CDR3 has 12 residues. J lost 2 bases, V lost 7 bases, and 4 bases had no gene match. Germline loops: CDR1 SQVTM, CDR2 ANQGSEA. This chain's CDR3 is CSGASGQETQYF. Here the CDR3 DNA reads TGCAGCGGAGCTAGCGGACAAGAGACCCAGTACTTC.

The table lists this clonotype with many counts. The CDR3: CASSVTGVHQPQHF. The CDR3 DNA reads as TGTGCCAGCAGCGTCACGGGGGTGCATCAGCCCCAGCATTTT. The V gene is TRBV9, the J gene TRBJ1-5, with a weak D call TRBD1 (5 bases). V lost 2 bases and J 5 bases, leaving 11 bases between the germline ends. CDR1 and CDR2 (germline): SGDLS, YYNGEE. The CDR3 extends over 14 amino acids.

This clonotype was seen many times. The chain combines TRBV24-1 with TRBJ2-1; 7 positions agree with TRBD1. Per the germline V gene, CDR1 is KGHDR and CDR2 is SFDVKD. The CDR3 extends over 15 amino acids. V lost 4 bases to trimming and J lost 5 bases; unmatched junction nucleotides: 7. The CDR3 loop reads CATSDTRDRHNEQFF. In DNA, the CDR3 is TGTGCCACCAGTGACACCCGGGACAGACACAATGAGCAGTTCTTC.

This clonotype showed up just a few times. CDR3 in DNA: TGTGCCAGCGCACTTCTGACAGATACGCAGTATTTT. Translating it yields CASALLTDTQYF. J is TRBJ2-3 and V is TRBV28, with D unclear. Per the germline V gene, CDR1 is MDHEN and CDR2 is SYDVKM. Trimming pared 8 bases from V and 3 bases from J, leaving 9 bases between. CDR3 size: 12 residues.